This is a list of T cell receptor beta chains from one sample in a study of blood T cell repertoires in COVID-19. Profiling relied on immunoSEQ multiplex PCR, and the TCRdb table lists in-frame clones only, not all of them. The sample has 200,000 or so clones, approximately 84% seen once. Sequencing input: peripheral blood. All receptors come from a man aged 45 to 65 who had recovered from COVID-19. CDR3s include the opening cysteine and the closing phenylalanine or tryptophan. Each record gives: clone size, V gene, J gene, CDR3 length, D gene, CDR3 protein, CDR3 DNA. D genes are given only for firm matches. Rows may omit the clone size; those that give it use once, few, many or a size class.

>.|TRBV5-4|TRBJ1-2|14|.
CASSLQDSSYGYTF
TGTGCCAGCAGCTTGCAAGACTCCAGCTATGGCTACACCTTC
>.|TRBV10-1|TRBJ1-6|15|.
CASSDGVSHNSPLHF
TGCGCCAGCAGTGACGGGGTCTCACATAATTCACCCCTCCACTTT
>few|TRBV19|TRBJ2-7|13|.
CASSRSLLDEQYF
TGTGCCAGTAGTAGATCCCTTTTAGACGAGCAGTACTTC
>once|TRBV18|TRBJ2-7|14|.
CASSPYGGLGEQYF
TGTGCCAGCTCACCTTACGGGGGGCTTGGCGAGCAGTACTTC
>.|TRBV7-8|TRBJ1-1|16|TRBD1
CASSPRAGTGATEAFF
TGTGCCAGCAGCCCCCGGGCGGGGACAGGGGCCACTGAAGCTTTCTTT
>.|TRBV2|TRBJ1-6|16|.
CASRPRGSSYNSPLHF
TGTGCCAGCAGACCCAGGGGAAGCTCCTATAATTCACCCCTCCACTTT
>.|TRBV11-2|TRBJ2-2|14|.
CASSNPSITGELFF
TGTGCCAGCAGCAACCCTAGTATCACCGGGGAGCTGTTTTTT
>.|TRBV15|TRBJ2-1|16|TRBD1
CATSSQYGTGRNEQFF
TGTGCCACCAGCTCACAATACGGGACAGGTCGCAATGAGCAGTTCTTC
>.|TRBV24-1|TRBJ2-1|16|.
CATSDPRDGRSNEQFF
TGTGCCACCAGTGACCCAAGAGACGGGAGATCCAATGAGCAGTTCTTC
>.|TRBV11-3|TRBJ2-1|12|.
CASSLGGAEQFF
TGTGCCAGCAGCTTAGGGGGAGCTGAGCAGTTCTTC
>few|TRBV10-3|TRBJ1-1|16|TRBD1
CAIRGTGGGMNTEAFF
TGTGCCATCAGGGGGACAGGGGGCGGAATGAACACTGAAGCTTTCTTT
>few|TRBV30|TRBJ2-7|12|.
CAWTPLSDEQYF
TGTGCCTGGACACCCTTGAGTGACGAGCAGTACTTC
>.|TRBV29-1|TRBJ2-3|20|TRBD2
CSVEGRARASGRANTDTQYF
TGCAGCGTTGAGGGCAGGGCGCGGGCTAGCGGGAGGGCCAACACAGATACGCAGTATTTT
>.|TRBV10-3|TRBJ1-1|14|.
CAISGKGEAAEAFF
TGTGCCATCAGTGGTAAGGGAGAAGCAGCTGAAGCTTTCTTT
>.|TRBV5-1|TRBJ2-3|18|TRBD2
CASSYAGLAGRGTDTQYF
TGCGCCAGCAGCTATGCGGGACTAGCGGGAAGGGGCACAGATACGCAGTATTTT
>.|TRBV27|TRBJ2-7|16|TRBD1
CASSGAGGLSPYEQYF
TGTGCCAGCAGTGGGGCAGGGGGCTTGTCCCCCTACGAGCAGTACTTC
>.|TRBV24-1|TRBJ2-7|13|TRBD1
CATSDRDSYEQYF
TGTGCCACCAGTGATCGGGACAGCTACGAGCAGTACTTC
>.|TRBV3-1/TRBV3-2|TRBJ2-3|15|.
CASSRVWERADTQYF
TGTGCCAGCAGCCGGGTGTGGGAGCGGGCAGATACGCAGTATTTT
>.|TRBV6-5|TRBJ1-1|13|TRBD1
CASSTNDRGEAFF
TGTGCCAGCAGCACTAACGACAGGGGAGAAGCTTTCTTT
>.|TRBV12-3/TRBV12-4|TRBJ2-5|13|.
CASSSSGKETQYF
TGTGCCAGCAGTTCCTCAGGGAAAGAGACCCAGTACTTC
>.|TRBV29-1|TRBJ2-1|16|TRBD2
CSVRTSGREINNEQFF
TGCAGCGTCCGGACTAGCGGGAGGGAGATCAACAATGAGCAGTTCTTC
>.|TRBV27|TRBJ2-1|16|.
CASSLSIGGPYNEQFF
TGTGCCAGCAGTTTATCGATTGGCGGGCCATACAATGAGCAGTTCTTC
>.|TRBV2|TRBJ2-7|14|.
CASSRTAISYEQYF
TGTGCCAGCAGTAGGACAGCCATCTCCTACGAGCAGTACTTC
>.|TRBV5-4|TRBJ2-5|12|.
CASSSYQETQYF
TGTGCCAGCAGCTCGTACCAAGAGACCCAGTACTTC
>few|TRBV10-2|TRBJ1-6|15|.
CASSEGQGAGPPLHF
TGCGCCAGCAGTGAGGGGCAGGGCGCGGGGCCACCCCTCCACTTT
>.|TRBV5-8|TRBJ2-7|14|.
CASSLRLSGYEQYF
TGTGCCAGCAGCCTGCGTCTGAGCGGCTACGAGCAGTACTTC
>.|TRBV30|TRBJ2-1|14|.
CAWSAGVYGNEQFF
TGTGCCTGGAGTGCGGGAGTTTACGGCAATGAGCAGTTCTTC
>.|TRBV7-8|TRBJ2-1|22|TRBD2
CASSYRGQNLAGGPSTYNEQFF
TGTGCCAGCAGCTACCGGGGACAGAATCTAGCGGGAGGGCCCAGTACGTACAATGAGCAGTTCTTC